This TCR beta chain derives from a study of blood T cell repertoires in COVID-19. Study overall: Donors in the United States, Italy and Spain gave samples during acute or convalescent COVID-19.

Germline V gene data show CDR1 as LGHDT and CDR2 as YNNKEL (reference sequence). The CDR3 totals 16 residues. V lost 4 bases to trimming and J lost 3 bases; unmatched junction nucleotides: 10. Sequencing used immunoSEQ multiplex PCR; TCRdb keeps in-frame clones, though not all of them. The sample consists of 150,000 to 200,000 clones, roughly 83% of them appearing once. Specimen: PBMCs or T cells enriched from blood (not recorded which). This chain connects TRBV3-1 (or the pseudogene TRBV3-2) to TRBJ2-7; 9 bases are a match to TRBD1. The TCR originated in a woman aged 25 to 39 who had recovered from COVID-19. The CDR3 loop is CASSLRGGQGFYEQYF. As DNA, the CDR3 is TGTGCCAGCAGCCTGAGAGGGGGACAGGGCTTCTACGAGCAGTACTTC.